This T cell receptor (beta chain) was retrieved from a study of T-cell memory formation after mild COVID-19. V was shortened by 1 base and J by 6 bases, with 16 bases between the two germline ends. This CDR3 has 15 amino acids. CDR1 SGHKS and CDR2 YYEKEE come from the germline V gene (reference sequence). In TCRdb, the 5' RACE reads were re-called with MiXCR into one record per CDR3 protein. The table shows 580,000 or so distinct CDR3 sequences, with roughly 17% occurring only once. There are a few counts of this clonotype. This rearrangement joins TRBV5-5 to TRBJ1-1; maybe TRBD1 (6 bases). Sequenced sample: PBMCs or a T cell subset sorted from them (not recorded which). The clonotype was recovered from an adult woman who had mild COVID-19 (a few samples of this study predate the infection). Cell type and time point are not known. In DNA, the CDR3 is TGTGCCAGCAGCTTGTTATGGCAGGGGCCACCTGAAGCTTTCTTT. It yields the protein CASSLLWQGPPEAFF.